These 26 T cell receptor beta chains were all obtained from the same sample, sequenced in a study of human CD8 memory T cell subsets. UMI-labeled 5' RACE was the method by which TCR beta libraries were made. TCRdb reanalyzed the 5' RACE reads and collapses them to one entry per CDR3 protein, without DNA. This listing includes 6,500 to 8,000 distinct CDR3 sequences. Input material: CD8+ T cells from PBMCs. The receptors were sampled from a human donor in good health.

V usage is TRBV7-6 and J usage is TRBJ2-7. The CDR3 spans 14 residues. Germline CDR1 and CDR2: SGHVS and FNYEAQ. CDR3 protein: CASSGDAFSYEQYF. The full variable domain, in which reference TRBV7-6 and TRBJ2-7 provide the parts outside the CDR3, is GAGVSQSPRYKVTKRGQDVALRCDPISGHVSLYWYRQALGQGPEFLTYFNYEAQQDKSGLPNDRFSAERPEGSISTLTIQRTEQRDSAMYRCASSGDAFSYEQYFGPGTRLTVT.

This clonotype counts as medium-sized by frequency. The rearrangement links TRBV7-9 to TRBJ2-2. Germline V lookup: CDR1 SEHNR, CDR2 FQNEAQ (reference sequence). The CDR3 has 14 amino acids. CDR3 sequence reads: CASSFSENTGELFF.

This chain joins TRBV7-3 and TRBJ2-2; the D call from TCRdb, TRBD2, cannot be confirmed without DNA. The CDR3 has 16 amino acids. Germline CDR1 is SGHTA and CDR2 is FQGTGA. CDR3 protein: CASSLMGTSDTGELFF. Filled out from reference TRBV7-3 and TRBJ2-2, the complete variable domain reads GAGVSQTPSNKVTEKGKYVELRCDPISGHTALYWYRQSLGQGPEFLIYFQGTGAADDSGLPNDRFFAVRPEGSVSTLKIQRTERGDSAVYLCASSLMGTSDTGELFFGEGSRLTVL.

This chain connects TRBV6-6 to TRBJ2-7; TCRdb outputs TRBD1, but without DNA this stays unchecked. There are 13 residues in the CDR3. Germline CDR1 is MNHNY and CDR2 is SVGAGI (reference sequence). The CDR3 reads CASSRQGDYEQYF.

The chain links TRBV14 to TRBJ2-1; TCRdb calls TRBD2, which cannot be checked without DNA. The CDR3 runs to 16 residues. Germline values: CDR1 SGHDN, CDR2 FVKESK. CDR3 in amino acids: CASSQERTSGFGEQFF.

The chain employs TRBV14 and TRBJ2-7; TCRdb proposes TRBD1, but this gene call is untestable without DNA. This CDR3 region has 15 residues. Germline loops: CDR1 SGHDN, CDR2 FVKESK. The CDR3 reads CASSQRQGVVYEQYF.

The J gene is TRBJ2-5, the V gene TRBV27; with no DNA, the TCRdb D assignment of TRBD1 cannot be verified. CDR1 is MNHEY and CDR2 is SMNVEV in the germline V gene (reference sequence). The CDR3 contains 15 residues. The CDR3 loop is CASSPGRGLWETQYF.

This chain links TRBV28 with TRBJ2-7. The CDR3 is 14 residues long. The germline CDR1 and CDR2 sequences are MDHEN and SYDVKM. CDR3 sequence: CASSLDRGSSEQYF.

This clonotype ranks as medium-sized in terms of frequency. This chain links TRBV7-8 with TRBJ1-5; TCRdb indicates TRBD1, and absent DNA this call remains unverified. This CDR3 spans 16 amino acids. CDR1 is SGHVS and CDR2 is FQNEAQ in the germline V gene. The CDR3 is CASSPPPQGSNQPQHF.

V usage is TRBV12-3 or TRBV12-4 and J usage is TRBJ2-3; TCRdb picks TRBD2, but there is no DNA to check that call. The CDR3 covers 16 residues. This chain's CDR3 is CASSLDLERHTDTQYF.

This chain joins TRBV12-3 or TRBV12-4 and TRBJ2-7; TCRdb returns TRBD2, unconfirmable since there is no DNA. This CDR3 has 11 amino acids. CDR3 sequence reads: CASWGGHEQYF.

This clonotype counts as medium-sized by frequency. V gene TRBV5-5 combines with J gene TRBJ2-7; TCRdb's D call of TRBD2 is untestable without DNA. The CDR3 is made up of 14 amino acids. The V gene's germline CDR1 is SGHKS and CDR2 YYEKEE (reference sequence). CDR3 region: CASSILDGTYEQYF. The complete variable domain, with remaining parts taken from reference TRBV5-5 and TRBJ2-7, reads DAGVTQSPTHLIKTRGQQVTLRCSPISGHKSVSWYQQVLGQGPQFIFQYYEKEERGRGNFPDRFSARQFPNYSSELNVNALLLGDSALYLCASSILDGTYEQYFGPGTRLTVT.

This sequence joins TRBV5-6 and TRBJ2-3; absent DNA, TCRdb's TRBD1 call cannot be checked. The CDR3 contains 14 residues. Germline CDR1 and CDR2: SGHDT and YYEEEE. The CDR3 protein is CASSPGTSADTQYF.

CDR3 protein: CASSPRDGTYEQYF. This chain connects TRBV5-1 to TRBJ2-7; with no DNA, the TCRdb D assignment of TRBD1 cannot be verified. The CDR3 totals 14 residues. Germline V lookup: CDR1 SGHRS, CDR2 YFSETQ.

CDR3 sequence: CASSGVLAGAYEQFF. The chain uses TRBV2 and TRBJ2-1; TCRdb gives TRBD2 as the D gene, but with no DNA this cannot be confirmed. The V gene's germline CDR1 is SNHLY and CDR2 FYNNEI. This CDR3 is built from 15 residues.

This chain connects TRBV5-1 to TRBJ1-1. Germline CDR1 and CDR2: SGHRS and YFSETQ. CDR3 size: 13 residues. The CDR3 sequence is CASSWEMNTEAFF.

CDR3 region: CATSMGEGREKLFF. This sequence joins TRBV15 and TRBJ1-4. Germline V gene lookup returns CDR1 LNHNV and CDR2 YYDKDF (reference sequence). The CDR3 spans 14 residues.

The V and J genes are TRBV5-1 and TRBJ2-5; the TRBD2 assignment by TCRdb is unverifiable without DNA. The germline gives CDR1 SGHRS, CDR2 YFSETQ. The CDR3 consists of 16 residues. The CDR3 here is CASSLAQGGPQETQYF.

In terms of frequency, this clonotype is medium-sized. The chain links TRBV7-9 to TRBJ2-7; there is no DNA to check the TCRdb D call of TRBD2. CDR1 SEHNR and CDR2 FQNEAQ come from the germline V gene (reference sequence). The CDR3 is 16 residues long. The CDR3 is CASSGEEGPSAYEQYF.

The V and J genes are TRBV9 and TRBJ2-7; TCRdb's assignment of TRBD1 cannot be checked, as there is no DNA. The CDR3 sequence is 14 residues long. Germline values: CDR1 SGDLS, CDR2 YYNGEE. The chain's CDR3 is CASSPPGQGNEQYF.

The rearrangement uses TRBV12-3 or TRBV12-4 and TRBJ2-2. The CDR3 is 13 residues long. This CDR3 reads CASSLGLTGELFF.

The rearrangement links TRBV15 to TRBJ2-5; there is no DNA to check the TCRdb D call of TRBD2. This CDR3 has 16 residues. CDR1 and CDR2 (germline): LNHNV, YYDKDF (reference sequence). The CDR3 sequence: CATSREGLAGVETQYF.

The chain uses TRBV5-6 and TRBJ2-7; the D gene TCRdb calls, TRBD1, cannot be checked with no DNA. The CDR3 loop spans 15 amino acids. CDR1 is SGHDT and CDR2 is YYEEEE in the germline V gene. The CDR3 sequence: CASSRSGQGPYEQYF.

This chain links TRBV2 with TRBJ2-6. The CDR3 totals 15 residues. Germline V gene data show CDR1 as SNHLY and CDR2 as FYNNEI. The chain's CDR3 is CASSDISSGANVLTF. Full variable domain (missing parts from reference TRBV2 and TRBJ2-6): EPEVTQTPSHQVTQMGQEVILRCVPISNHLYFYWYRQILGQKVEFLVSFYNNEISEKSEIFDDQFSVERPDGSNFTLKIRSTKLEDSAMYFCASSDISSGANVLTFGAGSRLTVL.

This sequence joins TRBV5-4 and TRBJ2-1; there is no DNA to check the TCRdb D call of TRBD2. The CDR3 is 16 residues long. From germline, CDR1 is SGHNT and CDR2 YYREEE (reference sequence). This CDR3 reads CASSLGLAGHRTEQFF.

This sequence joins TRBV29-1 and TRBJ2-2; the TRBD2 assignment by TCRdb is unverifiable without DNA. Germline-derived CDR1 and CDR2 are SQVTM and ANQGSEA. The CDR3 is made up of 16 amino acids. The CDR3 is CSVGGVADSNTGELFF.